The TCR beta chain under discussion was sequenced for a study of CXCR3-negative and CXCR3-positive naive CD8 T cells (dated by TCRdb to between 2018 and 2021). At the level of the whole study: In total, roughly 140 million TRB reads were obtained, which works out to roughly 1.5 +/- 0.3 million reads per library. Data from ten or so donors, pooled across two independent experiments, went into the diversity and physicochemical repertoire analyses. The TRBV-TRBJ cluster analysis covered naive subsets from about 5 donors and memory cells from 3 donors.

What the authors observed across the whole study: Similar TRBV-TRBJ usage was shown by naive CXCR3-negative and CXCR3-positive cells from the same donor, whereas distinct patterns were shown by memory cells. TRB CDR3s from CXCR3-positive naive cells showed higher hydrophobicity (lower Kidera factor 4), lower energy, and higher strength and volume indices than CXCR3-negative naive cells. Comparably high repertoire diversity was found in both naive subsets, whereas much lower repertoire diversity was found in memory CD8+ T cells. Because surface CD5, which is linked to self-reactivity in mice, was comparable between the naive subsets, TCR interaction strength was also inferred from the physicochemical properties of TRB CDR3s. CXCR3 expression partially decreased after cryopreservation, so most assays used freshly isolated PBMCs.

Sequences MNHNY (CDR1) and SVGAGI (CDR2) are obtained from the germline V gene (reference sequence). From cysteine to phenylalanine, the CDR3 is 16 amino acids long. No DNA appears here. TCRdb lists the instrument as NextSeq 550. The Human TCR Profiling Kit (MiLaboratory) was used to prepare UMI-labeled 5' RACE TRB cDNA libraries. The full amount of extracted RNA was used for cDNA synthesis, and the full amount of resulting cDNA was used for PCR amplification. The libraries were made side by side, with each library going through the same number of PCR cycles. For the original study's pipeline: MIGEC and MiXCR extracted about 50,000 +/- 10,000 unique UMI-labeled TRB cDNA molecules per library, requiring at least two reads per UMI. On average, about 40,000 +/- 10,000 functional in-frame TRB CDR3 nucleotide clonotypes lacking stop codons were found per library. After each sample was downsampled to 5000 UMI-labeled TRB molecules, VDJtools was used to calculate diversity metrics such as normalized Shannon-Wiener and Chao1. Clonotype-size-weighted physicochemical properties of the central five CDR3 residues (interaction energy, strength, volume and Kidera factor 4) were computed in VDJtools. TCRdb reprocessed the public reads and reports one entry per CDR3 protein sequence, without DNA. The V and J calls reflect TCRdb's pipeline rather than the authors' work. The sample's own table lists over 45,000 distinct CDR3 sequences. More than 0.35% of the sample is taken by the ten largest.

In the case of this clonotype: Its specific antigen is unknown.

For each CD8+ T cell subset, flow sorting was done in triplicate, and 310,000 or so cells per subset went directly into RLT lysis buffer. To exclude memory contaminants, naive CD8+ T cells were stringently defined as CD45RO-CCR7+CD27+CD95-. Using standard density gradient centrifugation, peripheral blood mononuclear cells were isolated from buffy coats. A FACSAria III was used to flow-sort naive CD8+ T cells into CXCR3-negative and CXCR3-positive populations. Total RNA was extracted from sorted cells with an RNeasy Mini Kit. Sequenced sample: naive CXCR3- CD8+ T cells from blood. Interpreted using the paper, the cell subset or site label stands for: CD45RO-CCR7+CD27+CD95- naive CD8+ T cells lacking CXCR3 (TNR3-). The V gene is TRBV6-6 and the J gene is TRBJ2-3; the D call of TRBD2 rests on TCRdb alone, since no DNA is present to check it. This TCR derives from a human donor in good health. Some clones in this sample may be carry-over from other donors' samples. This receptor carries the CDR3 CASRKLAATSTDTQYF.